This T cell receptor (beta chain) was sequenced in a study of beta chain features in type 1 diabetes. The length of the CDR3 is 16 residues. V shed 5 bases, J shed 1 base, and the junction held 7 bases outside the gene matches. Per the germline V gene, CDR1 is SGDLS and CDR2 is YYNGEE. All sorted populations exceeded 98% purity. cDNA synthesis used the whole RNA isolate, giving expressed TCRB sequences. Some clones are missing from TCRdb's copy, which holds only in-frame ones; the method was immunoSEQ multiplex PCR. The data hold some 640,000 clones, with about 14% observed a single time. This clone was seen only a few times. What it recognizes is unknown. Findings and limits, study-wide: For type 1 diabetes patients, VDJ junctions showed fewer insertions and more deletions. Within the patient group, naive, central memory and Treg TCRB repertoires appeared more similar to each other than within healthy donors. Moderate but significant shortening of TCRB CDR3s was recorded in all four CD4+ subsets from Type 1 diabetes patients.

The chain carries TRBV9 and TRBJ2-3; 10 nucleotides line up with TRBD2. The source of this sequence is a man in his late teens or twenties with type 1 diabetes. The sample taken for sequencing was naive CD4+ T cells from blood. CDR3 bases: TGTGCCAGCAGTCGTAGCGGGGGGCAAGGCACAGATACGCAGTATTTT. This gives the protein CASSRSGGQGTDTQYF.